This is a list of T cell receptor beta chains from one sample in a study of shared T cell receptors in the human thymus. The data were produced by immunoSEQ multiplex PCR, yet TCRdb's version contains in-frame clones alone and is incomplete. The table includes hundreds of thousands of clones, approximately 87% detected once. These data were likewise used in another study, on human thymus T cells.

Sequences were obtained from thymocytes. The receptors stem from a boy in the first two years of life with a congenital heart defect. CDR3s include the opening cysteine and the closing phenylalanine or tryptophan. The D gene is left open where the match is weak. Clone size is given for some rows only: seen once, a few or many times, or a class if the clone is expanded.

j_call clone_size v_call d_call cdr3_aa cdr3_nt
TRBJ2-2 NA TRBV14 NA CASSPSGPLNTGELFF TGTGCCAGCAGCCCTTCAGGGCCCCTGAACACCGGGGAGCTGTTTTTT
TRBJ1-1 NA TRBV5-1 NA CASSLPQGGLNTEAFF TGCGCCAGCAGCTTGCCCCAGGGCGGTTTGAACACTGAAGCTTTCTTT
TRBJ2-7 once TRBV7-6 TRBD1 CASSTQTKRQGTYEQYF TGTGCCAGCAGCACCCAGACTAAGCGACAGGGAACCTACGAGCAGTACTTC
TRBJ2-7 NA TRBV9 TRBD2 CASSAARTSGTLIEQYF TGTGCCAGCAGCGCAGCCAGGACTAGCGGAACCCTTATCGAGCAGTACTTC
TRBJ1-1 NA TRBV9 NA CASSVGQGTEAFF TGTGCCAGCAGCGTAGGGCAGGGCACTGAAGCTTTCTTT
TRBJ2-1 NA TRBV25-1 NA CASSALWSSYNEQFF TGTGCCAGCAGTGCCCTATGGAGCTCCTACAATGAGCAGTTCTTC
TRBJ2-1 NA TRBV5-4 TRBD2 CASSGVTSGRARNEQFF TGTGCCAGCAGCGGGGTGACTAGCGGGAGGGCCAGAAATGAGCAGTTCTTC
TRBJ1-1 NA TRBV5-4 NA CASSLEGSRTEAFF TGTGCCAGCAGCTTGGAGGGGTCGAGGACTGAAGCTTTCTTT
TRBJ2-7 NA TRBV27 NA CASSPRPEGYEQYF TGTGCCAGCAGTCCCAGACCCGAGGGCTACGAGCAGTACTTC
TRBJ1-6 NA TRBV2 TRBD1 CASERDRAHNSPLHF TGTGCCAGTGAAAGAGACAGGGCCCATAATTCCCCCCTCCACTTT
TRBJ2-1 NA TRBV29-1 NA CSVLGDNEQFF TGCAGCGTTCTCGGAGATAATGAGCAGTTCTTC
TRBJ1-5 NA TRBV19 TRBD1 CASSGQDRESDQPQHF TGTGCCAGTAGTGGGCAAGACAGGGAATCGGATCAGCCCCAGCATTTT